Listed here are 24 T cell receptor beta chains from one sample, sequenced in a study of blood T cell repertoires in COVID-19. Clones were read by immunoSEQ multiplex PCR, and TCRdb kept only the in-frame ones, dropping some. The repertoire holds 200,000 to 250,000 clones, less than 85% seen once, with around 2% in the top ten. Sequencing used PBMCs or T cells enriched from blood (not recorded which). The receptors originated from a man aged 60 to 69 who had recovered from COVID-19.

This clone has a count of ten or more. The chain employs TRBV5-6 and TRBJ2-2; no reliable D call. This CDR3 comprises 13 residues. Trimming shortened V by 5 bases and J by 4 bases, and 9 bases separated the two germline ends. The germline CDR1 and CDR2 sequences are SGHDT and YYEEEE. The CDR3 loop reads CASSLELTGELFF. The DNA for the CDR3 is TGTGCCAGCAGTTTAGAGCTCACCGGGGAGCTGTTTTTT.

The chain links TRBV7-9 to TRBJ1-2; D possibly corresponds to TRBD1 (6 bases). The germline V gene has CDR1 SEHNR and CDR2 FQNEAQ (reference sequence). The CDR3 loop spans 13 amino acids. V shed 2 bases and J shed 10 bases, with 14 bases lying between them. The CDR3 region is CASSLTLDRSYTF. DNA of the CDR3: TGTGCCAGCAGCTTAACCCTCGACAGGTCCTACACCTTC.

The sample holds one count of this clone. The rearrangement links TRBV18 to TRBJ1-2; 9 nucleotides align to TRBD1. Per the germline V gene, CDR1 is KGHSH and CDR2 is LQKENI. CDR3 length: 15 amino acids. Germline trimming cut 6 bases from V and 7 bases from J; bases unmatched to any gene: 12. CDR3 residues: CASSPGQGRGTGYTF. In DNA form, the CDR3 reads TGTGCCAGCTCCCCTGGACAGGGGAGGGGTACTGGCTACACCTTC. Supplemented by reference TRBV18 and TRBJ1-2, the full variable domain reads NAGVMQNPRHLVRRRGQEARLRCSPMKGHSHVYWYRQLPEEGLKFMVYLQKENIIDESGMPKERFSAEFPKEGPSILRIQQVVRGDSAAYFCASSPGQGRGTGYTFGSGTRLTVV.

The chain couples TRBV6-6 to TRBJ2-7, with 8 positions matching TRBD1. Germline assignment: CDR1 MNHNY and CDR2 SVGAGI (reference sequence). The V segment lost 5 bases and the J segment 2 bases; nucleotides outside the gene matches: 5. The CDR3 sequence is 14 residues long. The CDR3 sequence: CASSRQGPPYEQYF. CDR3 nucleotides: TGTGCCAGCAGTAGACAGGGGCCACCCTACGAGCAGTACTTC.

V and J are TRBV2 and TRBJ1-3, with D tentatively TRBD1 (5 bases). This CDR3 has 16 amino acids. V gave up 0 bases and J gave up 2 bases, with 11 bases separating them. Per germline, CDR1 SNHLY and CDR2 FYNNEI. The chain's CDR3 is CASSEALGAAGNTIYF. The DNA of the CDR3 is TGTGCCAGCAGTGAAGCGCTTGGGGCAGCTGGAAACACCATATATTTT.

This sequence joins TRBV14 and TRBJ2-7; D gene ambiguous. The V end lost 0 bases, the J end lost 3 bases, and 15 bases lay between the germline ends. There are 16 residues in the CDR3. Germline CDR1 is SGHDN and CDR2 is FVKESK. CDR3 coding DNA: TGTGCCAGCAGCCAAGACAACAAACAAAACCACTACGAGCAGTACTTC. Its translation: CASSQDNKQNHYEQYF.

The CDR3 sequence is CASSQEVGQGHQPQHF. The CDR3 DNA is TGCGCCAGCAGCCAAGAGGTTGGACAGGGTCATCAGCCCCAGCATTTT. The chain combines TRBV4-3 with TRBJ1-5; 8 bases line up with TRBD1. This CDR3 is built from 16 residues. The V gene's germline CDR1 is LGHNA and CDR2 YSLEER. V trimming: 0 bases; J trimming: 5 bases; junction bases outside the gene matches: 6.

The gene calls are TRBV19 and TRBJ2-1; TRBD1 agrees at 9 bases. CDR3 size: 13 residues. V dropped 6 bases and J dropped 5; count of bases not matched to a gene: 2. Germline assignment: CDR1 LNHDA and CDR2 SQIVND (reference sequence). The chain's CDR3 is CASRGTGNNEQFF. Written as DNA, the CDR3 is TGTGCCAGTAGGGGGACAGGGAACAATGAGCAGTTCTTC.

V usage is TRBV7-8 and J usage is TRBJ1-2; 8 bases match TRBD1. Trimming took 2 bases from V and 8 from J; bases not matched to a gene: 10. This CDR3 spans 15 amino acids. The germline V gene has CDR1 SGHVS and CDR2 FQNEAQ. Here the CDR3 DNA reads TGTGCCAGCAGCTTACTGGCGACAGGGGTAGACGGCTACACCTTC. Translating gives CASSLLATGVDGYTF.

The chain uses TRBV10-2 and TRBJ2-4; 10 positions match TRBD1. With V trimmed by 5 bases and J by 8 bases, 6 bases remained unmatched. This CDR3 region has 14 residues. CDR1 is WSHSY, CDR2 SAAADI, per germline. CDR3 sequence reads: CASSNPGTGDIQYF. The CDR3 nucleotides are TGCGCCAGCAGTAACCCCGGGACAGGGGACATTCAGTACTTC.

V is TRBV30 and J is TRBJ1-2; D possibly corresponds to TRBD1 (5 bases). Germline V gene data show CDR1 as GTSNPN and CDR2 as SVGIG (reference sequence). Trimming removed 1 base at V and 6 bases at J, with 15 bases between. The CDR3 sequence is 14 residues long. The CDR3 region is CAWSAVGARDGYTF. The CDR3 DNA is TGTGCCTGGAGTGCGGTAGGGGCCCGGGATGGCTACACCTTC.

V and J are TRBV10-3 and TRBJ1-6, with D perhaps TRBD1 (6 bases). The V end was cut by 4 bases, the J end by 6 bases, with 16 bases between. The CDR3 has 16 residues. CDR1 is ENHRY, CDR2 SYGVKD, per germline. The chain's CDR3 is CAISAGTTSSNSPLHF. Written as DNA, the CDR3 is TGTGCCATCAGTGCCGGGACAACCTCTTCTAATTCACCCCTCCACTTT.

The chain couples TRBV29-1 to TRBJ1-2, with a weak D call TRBD1 (6 bases). This CDR3 is 13 amino acids long. V shed 2 bases and J shed 4 bases, with 11 bases lying between them. Per germline, CDR1 SQVTM and CDR2 ANQGSEA. The DNA for the CDR3 is TGCAGCGTTGAAACACAGGGTAGCTATGGCTACACCTTC. Protein product: CSVETQGSYGYTF.

The chain uses TRBV10-1 and TRBJ2-1; 12 bases are shared with TRBD2. Trimming removed 6 bases from V and 8 bases from J; junction bases left unmatched: 5. Germline-derived CDR1 and CDR2 are WNHNN and SYGVQD (reference sequence). This CDR3 contains 14 residues. The CDR3 sequence: CASSPTSGGDEQFF. The CDR3, as DNA: TGCGCCAGCAGCCCGACTAGCGGGGGTGATGAGCAGTTCTTC.

The genes are TRBV14 and TRBJ2-1; TRBD2 matches 8 bases. In germline, CDR1 is SGHDN, CDR2 FVKESK. The CDR3 extends over 16 amino acids. The ends lost 3 bases at V and 5 bases at J; junction bases unmatched: 9. This CDR3 reads CASSHTTGTSHNEQFF. The CDR3 nucleotides read TGTGCCAGCAGCCATACTACCGGGACTAGTCACAATGAGCAGTTCTTC.

This clone was observed a single time. The gene calls are TRBV6-2 or TRBV6-3 and TRBJ2-7; D is unresolved. V was shortened by 4 bases and J by 3 bases, with 13 bases between the two germline ends. The CDR3 runs 14 residues. In germline, CDR1 is MNHEY, CDR2 SVGEGT. CDR3 DNA: TGTGCCAGCAGTTCGCACAGCATACACTACGAGCAGTACTTC. It translates to CASSSHSIHYEQYF.

This clone appeared a single time. In DNA, the CDR3 is TGTGCCAGCAGCTTAGGGGGACAGGCATCCGGGGAGCTGTTTTTT. Amino acids: CASSLGGQASGELFF. This chain links TRBV11-3 with TRBJ2-2; 8 bases are a match to TRBD1. The V segment lost 1 base and the J segment 6 bases; nucleotides outside the gene matches: 4. This CDR3 is built from 15 residues. Germline lookup yields CDR1 SGHNT and CDR2 YENEEA.

At least ten counts were recorded for this clone. This chain links TRBV6-5 with TRBJ1-5; TRBD1 might be the D (6 bases). This CDR3 is 12 amino acids long. The V gene lost 10 bases and the J gene lost 3 bases, with 10 bases spanning the gap. CDR1 is MNHEY and CDR2 is SVGAGI in the germline V gene. The CDR3 spells CATRTANQPQHF. The CDR3 nucleotides are TGTGCCACCCGGACAGCCAATCAGCCCCAGCATTTT.

Here the CDR3 reads CASSLGGVGEQYF. The CDR3 bases are TGTGCCAGCAGCCTAGGGGGGGTTGGGGAGCAGTACTTC. V usage is TRBV12-3 or TRBV12-4 and J usage is TRBJ2-7, with a weak D call TRBD2 (7 bases). Trimming pared 6 bases from V and 7 bases from J, leaving 16 bases between. The CDR3 length is 13 residues.

This clone was recorded once. V gene TRBV7-2 combines with J gene TRBJ1-6; 7 positions agree with TRBD1. Trimming cost V 3 bases and J 10 bases; bases outside gene matches: 3. The CDR3 runs to 13 residues. The germline V gene encodes CDR1 SGHTA and CDR2 FQGNSA. CDR3 in amino acids: CASSFTGESPLHF. CDR3 sequence (DNA): TGTGCCAGCAGCTTCACAGGGGAGTCACCCCTCCACTTT.

The chain combines TRBV6-5 with TRBJ1-1; D is unclear. CDR3 length: 14 amino acids. Germline V gene lookup returns CDR1 MNHEY and CDR2 SVGAGI. Trimming cost V 4 bases and J 5 bases, with 14 bases left between them. The CDR3 region has the DNA TGTGCCAGCAGTTTTAGGGAGGTCGGGACTGAAGCTTTCTTT. Residues: CASSFREVGTEAFF.

The rearrangement links TRBV7-8 to TRBJ1-1, with D perhaps TRBD1 (6 bases). The V end lost 5 bases, the J end lost 1 base, and 26 bases lay between the germline ends. CDR1 is SGHVS and CDR2 is FQNEAQ in the germline V gene. This CDR3 spans 19 amino acids. DNA of the CDR3: TGTGCCAGCAGCCGTCCTACCCTGGGAGGGGGTGTACGGAACACTGAAGCTTTCTTT. Translation gives CASSRPTLGGGVRNTEAFF.

Worth noting for this clone: The junction departs from the called germline gene at one end, perhaps through a read error. This chain joins TRBV2 and TRBJ2-7; 8 nucleotides align to TRBD1. This CDR3 contains 12 residues. Germline assignment: CDR1 SNHLY and CDR2 FYNNEI. The CDR3 loop is CASSEDRGEQYF. The CDR3 nucleotides are TGTGCCAGCAGCGAAGACAGGGGCGAGCAGTACTTC.

The chain joins TRBV7-9 to TRBJ1-1, with D possibly matching TRBD1 (6 bases). The CDR3 spans 14 residues. V was clipped by 8 bases and J by 1 base, with 14 bases between them. Per the germline V gene, CDR1 is SEHNR and CDR2 is FQNEAQ (reference sequence). The CDR3 is CASPGGQPNTEAFF. CDR3 coding DNA: TGTGCCAGCCCCGGGGGGCAACCGAACACTGAAGCTTTCTTT.